Below are 24 T cell receptor beta chains sequenced from a single sample in a study of T-cell memory formation after mild COVID-19. In TCRdb, the 5' RACE reads were re-called with MiXCR into one record per CDR3 protein. The table lists about 560,000 distinct CDR3 sequences, about 20% of them singletons. The sequenced sample consisted of PBMCs or a T cell subset sorted from them (not recorded which). Receptor source: an adult woman who had mild COVID-19 (a few samples of this study predate the infection). Cell type and time point are not known.

This clonotype was seen a handful of times. The rearrangement joins TRBV20-1 to TRBJ2-3; 10 bases are shared with TRBD2. The CDR3 consists of 16 residues. J was trimmed by 2 bases and V by 3 bases; bases with no gene match: 8. The germline V gene has CDR1 DFQATT and CDR2 SNEGSKA (reference sequence). The chain's CDR3 is CSASAVTSGVTDTQYF. For the CDR3, the DNA is TGCAGTGCTAGTGCGGTAACTAGCGGGGTCACAGATACGCAGTATTTT.

This chain links TRBV5-1 with TRBJ2-7, with 7 bases matching TRBD2. Germline lookup yields CDR1 SGHRS and CDR2 YFSETQ. The CDR3 length is 13 residues. Trimming cost V 5 bases and J 2 bases; bases outside gene matches: 4. CDR3 amino acids: CASRLAPTYEQYF. CDR3 in DNA: TGCGCCAGCAGACTAGCGCCTACCTACGAGCAGTACTTC.

The chain recombines TRBV6-5 with TRBJ1-1; D may be TRBD1 (5 bases). The CDR3 consists of 14 residues. V lost 2 bases and J lost 1, with 8 bases in between. Germline V gene lookup returns CDR1 MNHEY and CDR2 SVGAGI. This chain's CDR3 is CASSYGQGNTEAFF. DNA of the CDR3: TGTGCCAGCAGTTACGGGCAGGGGAACACTGAAGCTTTCTTT.

V gene TRBV4-1 combines with J gene TRBJ2-1; D is ambiguous. The CDR3 totals 13 residues. Trimming took 1 base from V and 9 from J, leaving 10 bases between them. Per germline, CDR1 MGHRA and CDR2 YSYEKL. The CDR3 coding sequence is TGCGCCAGCAGCCAAGTCTTCGCTATTGAGCAGTTCTTC. Protein sequence: CASSQVFAIEQFF.

This chain connects TRBV29-1 to TRBJ1-1; D might be TRBD1 (5 bases). The germline CDR1 and CDR2 sequences are SQVTM and ANQGSEA. V was clipped by 4 bases and J by 1 base, with 19 bases between them. CDR3 length: 16 residues. CDR3 in DNA: TGCAGCGTTGGGGGGGTCGAGGCAGCCTCGAACACTGAAGCTTTCTTT. This codes for CSVGGVEAASNTEAFF.

The rearrangement uses TRBV7-3 and TRBJ2-1; 9 nucleotides align to TRBD2. Germline loops: CDR1 SGHTA, CDR2 FQGTGA. V lost 6 bases, J lost 7 bases, and 16 bases stayed unmatched. The CDR3 is made up of 17 amino acids. The CDR3 sequence: CASSPRPGAGGLNEQFF. The CDR3, as DNA: TGTGCCAGCAGTCCCCGGCCCGGAGCGGGAGGTTTAAATGAGCAGTTCTTC.

This clonotype has just a few counts. The chain joins TRBV12-3 or TRBV12-4 to TRBJ2-3; 7 bases line up with TRBD1. CDR3 size: 15 residues. J was trimmed by 2 bases and V by 6 bases; bases with no gene match: 8. The CDR3 bases are TGTGCCAGCAGCCCGTGGACAGGACCCACAGATACGCAGTATTTT. Amino acid sequence: CASSPWTGPTDTQYF.

The chain combines TRBV6-2 or TRBV6-3 with TRBJ2-7; maybe TRBD2 (6 bases). Germline lookup yields CDR1 MNHEY and CDR2 SVGEGT. The CDR3 runs 14 residues. Trimming removed 2 bases at V and 4 bases at J, with 12 bases between. CDR3: CASSYDGSRYEQYF. The CDR3 DNA is TGTGCCAGCAGTTACGACGGGAGTAGGTACGAGCAGTACTTC.

J is TRBJ1-2 and V is TRBV12-3 or TRBV12-4, with no clear D. Trimming left V 6 bases short and J 7 bases short, with 15 bases between. This CDR3 has 13 residues. CDR3 bases: TGTGCCAGCAGGACTAATCGGGGTCCTGGCTACACCTTC. Its protein product is CASRTNRGPGYTF.

V usage is TRBV20-1 and J usage is TRBJ2-3; TRBD1 aligns across 8 bases. The germline V gene has CDR1 DFQATT and CDR2 SNEGSKA (reference sequence). The V gene end was trimmed by 0 bases and the J gene end by 0 bases; junction bases not matched to a gene: 5. This CDR3 contains 16 residues. The CDR3 coding sequence is TGCAGTGCTAGAGATCGCAGGGGGCTAAGCACAGATACGCAGTATTTT. This sequence encodes CSARDRRGLSTDTQYF.

A few counts support this clonotype. J is TRBJ2-5 and V is TRBV25-1; 7 bases fit TRBD1. Germline V gene lookup returns CDR1 MGHDK and CDR2 SYGVNS. The CDR3 consists of 15 residues. The trim removed 3 bases at V and 7 bases at J, leaving 11 bases unmatched. CDR3 amino acids: CASSDLGDSRGTQYF. The CDR3 nucleotides read TGTGCCAGCAGTGACCTTGGGGACAGCAGGGGGACCCAGTACTTC.

The chain recombines TRBV9 with TRBJ1-2; 10 bases agree with TRBD1. CDR1 SGDLS and CDR2 YYNGEE come from the germline V gene. V gave up 0 bases and J gave up 3 bases; unmatched junction bases: 5. The CDR3 has 16 amino acids. CDR3 DNA sequence: TGTGCCAGCAGCGTAGCGCGGACAGGGGGTGACTATGGCTACACCTTC. The encoded protein is CASSVARTGGDYGYTF.

This clonotype has a handful of counts. V usage is TRBV6-6 and J usage is TRBJ1-2; 11 bases match TRBD1. V shed 5 bases, J shed 8 bases, and the junction held 7 bases outside the gene matches. Germline loops: CDR1 MNHNY, CDR2 SVGAGI (reference sequence). The CDR3 is 14 residues long. CDR3 amino acids: CASSGTGGYMGYTF. The CDR3 region has the DNA TGTGCCAGCAGTGGGACAGGGGGTTATATGGGCTACACCTTC.

This chain joins TRBV12-3 or TRBV12-4 and TRBJ2-3; possibly TRBD1 for D (5 bases). V gave up 2 bases and J gave up 0 bases, with 15 bases separating them. CDR3 length equals 17 residues. CDR3: CASSLSYWGSSTDTQYF. The CDR3 DNA follows: TGTGCCAGCAGTTTATCGTATTGGGGCTCTAGCACAGATACGCAGTATTTT.

This clonotype has ten or more counts. The chain recombines TRBV12-3 or TRBV12-4 with TRBJ1-3; D perhaps matches TRBD1 (6 bases). The CDR3 totals 16 residues. V lost 7 bases and J lost 1, with 17 bases in between. DNA of the CDR3: TGTGCCAGCAAACTGGGGGCCGGACAGTCTGGAAACACCATATATTTT. The encoded protein is CASKLGAGQSGNTIYF.

The V gene is TRBV19, the J gene TRBJ2-3; D is unclear. The V end lost 3 bases, the J end lost 6 bases, and 10 bases lay between the germline ends. Germline CDR1 LNHDA, CDR2 SQIVND (reference sequence). The CDR3 totals 13 residues. The CDR3 sequence is CASSIRTGDTQYF. The CDR3, as DNA: TGTGCCAGTAGTATCCGGACCGGCGATACGCAGTATTTT.

Only a few counts were recorded for this clonotype. The CDR3 loop reads CASSQLAGSQETQYF. In DNA, the CDR3 is TGTGCCAGCAGCCAACTAGCGGGGAGCCAAGAGACCCAGTACTTC. The V and J genes are TRBV14 and TRBJ2-5; 9 positions agree with TRBD2. Per the germline V gene, CDR1 is SGHDN and CDR2 is FVKESK. The CDR3 runs to 15 residues. The trim removed 2 bases at V and 1 base at J, leaving 2 bases unmatched.

CDR3 residues: CASSPDRGLNTEAFF. CDR3 nucleotides: TGCGCCAGCAGCCCGGACAGAGGACTGAACACTGAAGCTTTCTTT. The chain joins TRBV5-1 to TRBJ1-1; possible D gene TRBD1, 6 bases. V dropped 4 bases and J dropped 0 bases, with 13 bases sitting between them. CDR1 is SGHRS and CDR2 is YFSETQ in the germline V gene. The CDR3 is 15 residues long.

This clonotype was detected a few times. The chain employs TRBV6-1 and TRBJ2-6, with 9 bases identical to TRBD1. The CDR3 has 18 amino acids. Germline V gene data show CDR1 as MNHNS and CDR2 as SASEGT. J was trimmed by 2 bases and V by 4 bases; bases with no gene match: 9. The CDR3 is CASSVRGQGVAGANVLTF. The CDR3 nucleotides read TGTGCCAGCAGTGTAAGGGGACAGGGAGTAGCTGGGGCCAACGTCCTGACTTTC.

The genes are TRBV5-1 and TRBJ1-1; tentative D call: TRBD1 (5 bases). Germline V CDR1 and CDR2: SGHRS, YFSETQ. The CDR3 length is 15 residues. The V end was cut by 3 bases, the J end by 3 bases, with 15 bases between. In nucleotides, the CDR3 is TGCGCCAGCAGCTCGTACGCAGACAGATACACTGAAGCTTTCTTT. Its translation is CASSSYADRYTEAFF. Looking up the rest from reference TRBV5-1 and TRBJ1-1 gives the full variable domain: KAGVTQTPRYLIKTRGQQVTLSCSPISGHRSVSWYQQTPGQGLQFLFEYFSETQRNKGNFPGRFSGRQFSNSRSEMNVSTLELGDSALYLCASSSYADRYTEAFFGQGTRLTVV.

The chain employs TRBV5-1 and TRBJ1-2, with a tentative D call TRBD1 (6 bases). V was pared by 4 bases and J by 7 bases, with 17 bases between. The CDR3 totals 14 residues. Germline values: CDR1 SGHRS, CDR2 YFSETQ. The CDR3 coding sequence is TGCGCCAGCAGCCTGGTCTCAGGGGTTGTTGGCTACACCTTC. Its translation: CASSLVSGVVGYTF.

This clonotype was counted only a few times. The V call is TRBV4-3, the J call TRBJ1-1; D unresolved. V was trimmed by 0 bases and J by 1 base, leaving 9 bases between them. Germline CDR1 LGHNA, CDR2 YSLEER. The CDR3 is 15 residues long. The DNA of the CDR3 is TGCGCCAGCAGCCAAGATGGAGGGTGGAACACTGAAGCTTTCTTT. Amino acids: CASSQDGGWNTEAFF.

CDR3 residues: CASSLSWYEQYF. In DNA form, the CDR3 reads TGCGCCAGCAGCTTGAGCTGGTACGAGCAGTACTTC. V usage is TRBV5-1 and J usage is TRBJ2-7, with D unclear. Per the germline V gene, CDR1 is SGHRS and CDR2 is YFSETQ. V lost 1 base and J 4 bases, leaving 6 bases between the germline ends. This CDR3 has 12 amino acids.

The chain recombines TRBV7-3 with TRBJ1-1; D call uncertain. The germline gives CDR1 SGHTA, CDR2 FQGTGA. V shed 6 bases and J shed 1 base, with 15 bases lying between them. The CDR3 sequence is 15 residues long. This chain's CDR3 is CASRLQGWGNTEAFF. DNA of the CDR3: TGTGCCAGCAGACTGCAAGGATGGGGGAACACTGAAGCTTTCTTT.